Listed below are T cell receptor beta chains from one sample, sequenced in a study of control samples from healthy donors and cancer patients. This table comes from immunoSEQ multiplex PCR, and its TCRdb copy is limited to in-frame clones, with some not included. This table holds approximately 63,000 clones, roughly 85% found once. The sample was blood. Source of these receptors: a middle-aged man in good health. Both conserved end residues are trimmed from each CDR3. The order of the fields is J gene, V gene, CDR3 protein.

TRBJ1-4 TRBV19 ASAYRAPVELF
TRBJ2-2 TRBV3-1/TRBV3-2 ASSQALAGGWGTGELF
TRBJ2-1 TRBV11-3 ASSLDFSGGNYNEQF
TRBJ2-5 TRBV3-1/TRBV3-2 ASSQDAGPETQY
TRBJ1-1 TRBV2 ASSDPTGENTEAF
TRBJ2-1 TRBV7-9 ASSLDAYNEQF
TRBJ2-1 TRBV9 ASSVDPGQAGPYNEQF
TRBJ2-1 TRBV7-9 ASSFRQGEYNEQF
TRBJ1-5 TRBV4-1 ASSQEGEGARQPQH
TRBJ1-6 TRBV5-1 ASSLVGRRSNSPLH
TRBJ2-5 TRBV7-8 ASSLARGYQETQY
TRBJ2-1 TRBV5-6 ASILSSGRRNYNEQF
TRBJ1-6 TRBV4-3 ASSQETRGPLH
TRBJ1-2 TRBV7-9 ASSYYVGGQTEGYT
TRBJ2-7 TRBV5-6 ASSFGAGASDEQY
TRBJ1-6 TRBV12-3/TRBV12-4 ASSLGYNSPLH
TRBJ1-2 TRBV27 ASRPRTGGGYT
TRBJ2-7 TRBV7-9 ASSLLQAYEQY
TRBJ2-2 TRBV5-3 ARSSPDDRENTGELF
TRBJ2-7 TRBV7-8 ASSLVTGSEQY
TRBJ2-3 TRBV30 AWSEGTGGVDTQY
TRBJ1-6 TRBV27 ASSRTRSGTGGTSPLH
TRBJ2-1 TRBV7-2 ASIRRARTMDEQF
TRBJ2-3 TRBV7-2 ASSFKFRGSGSTDTQY
TRBJ1-1 TRBV5-6 ASSQQTGEAF
TRBJ2-3 TRBV5-1 ASSLGVMTGKGGDTQY
TRBJ2-3 TRBV28 ASRPVESADRHTQY
TRBJ2-3 TRBV27 ASSLREGGLGPDTQY
TRBJ2-3 TRBV11-2 ASSGSSGSGTQY
TRBJ1-4 TRBV5-4 ASSQDRWNEKLF
TRBJ2-7 TRBV6-6 ASSYERGAYEQY
TRBJ1-1 TRBV6-5 AGPPRTEAF
TRBJ1-1 TRBV4-3 ASSQDLSVEIEAF
TRBJ1-2 TRBV25-1 ASSLGTNYGYT
TRBJ2-1 TRBV5-5 ASSLRTSGDNEQF
TRBJ1-5 TRBV12-3/TRBV12-4 ASSSQLREPQH
TRBJ1-1 TRBV7-3 ASSFQSGNTEAF